This TCR beta chain derives from a study of T cells in narcolepsy. Study as a whole: Enrolled donors included narcolepsy type 1 or type 2 patients and healthy controls. Regarding the study as a whole: Autoreactive HCRT-specific and TRIB2-specific clonotypes were marked in same-patient CSF-versus-blood CD4+ comparisons.

The protocol was immunoSEQ multiplex PCR, while the TCRdb copy is restricted to in-frame clones and leaves out a portion. The table includes approximately 9,400 clones, about three quarters detected once. Germline V CDR1 and CDR2: MDHEN, SYDVKM. The CDR3 extends over 14 amino acids. V lost 6 bases and J lost 1, with 12 bases in between. Concerning this clone itself: The antigen is not known.

This chain uses TRBV28 with TRBJ1-1; tentative D call: TRBD1 (6 bases). Material: CD45RA- memory CD8+ T cells from PBMCs. The sequence derives from a human donor with narcolepsy. This CDR3 is CASSVQGGNTEAFF. The CDR3 region has the DNA TGTGCCAGCAGCGTACAGGGAGGGAACACTGAAGCTTTCTTT.